The table lists the clone carrying this T cell receptor beta chain with many counts. These data come from a study of tumor-infiltrating lymphocytes in oesophageal squamous cell carcinoma. TCRdb recomputed calls from the PCR reads with MiXCR, one row per CDR3 protein. This table holds fewer than 15,000 distinct CDR3 sequences, about half found once. The CDR3 spans 15 residues. The V gene's germline CDR1 is SGHTA and CDR2 FQGTGA. Trimming stripped 3 bases from V and 4 bases from J, with 12 bases between. Sequenced: normal esophageal tissue next to the tumor. The V gene is TRBV7-3, the J gene TRBJ2-2; tentatively, D is TRBD2 (6 bases). The clonotype comes from a male donor with esophageal squamous cell carcinoma. CDR3 loop: CASSFFGGSTGELFF. The DNA of the CDR3 is TGTGCCAGCAGCTTTTTTGGGGGGAGCACCGGGGAGCTGTTTTTT.